A selection of T cell receptor beta chains follows, all from one sample in a study of T cell repertoires in cytomegalovirus infection. MiXCR was run by TCRdb on the reads, yielding one entry per CDR3 protein. The repertoire includes some 590,000 distinct CDR3 sequences, 40% of them detected once, and 48% sits in the top ten. Their specific antigens are unknown. The sample consisted of cultured PBMCs, taken from culture after CMV antigen stimulation. These receptors all stem from a human donor in good health (CMV status not recorded). Some clones in this sample may be carry-over from other donors' samples. Both conserved end residues are part of each CDR3. A D gene is named only where the DNA matches it firmly. A row's size may be missing; if present it is once, few, many or a size class.

TRBV2	once	-	15	TRBJ1-4	TGTGCCAGCAGTGAAAGGCTGGGGGGGAATGAAAAACTGTTTTTT	CASSERLGGNEKLFF
TRBV19	-	-	13	TRBJ2-3	TGTGCCAGTCTTAGCGGAAGCACAGATACGCAGTATTTT	CASLSGSTDTQYF
TRBV7-2	many	TRBD1	15	TRBJ1-4	TGTGCCAGCAGCCGACGGACAGGACCAAATGAAAAACTGTTTTTT	CASSRRTGPNEKLFF
TRBV7-9	-	TRBD2	15	TRBJ2-1	TGTGCCAGCAGCCGAGGGACTAGCAGGTCCGATGAGCAGTTCTTC	CASSRGTSRSDEQFF
TRBV12-3/TRBV12-4	-	-	13	TRBJ2-5	TGTGCCAGCAGTTTAGGTGGGCACGAGACCCAGTACTTC	CASSLGGHETQYF
TRBV7-2	-	TRBD1	13	TRBJ2-7	TGTGCCAGCAGCTCACAGGGGACCTACAAGCAGTACTTC	CASSSQGTYKQYF
TRBV12-3/TRBV12-4	few	-	16	TRBJ1-1	TGTGCCAGCAGCCTCCTGGACGGGGGATTGATCACTGAAGCTTTCTTT	CASSLLDGGLITEAFF
TRBV7-6	-	TRBD1	12	TRBJ1-2	TGTGCCAGCAGGTTAGGGGACAGGGACCACACTTTT	CASRLGDRDHTF
TRBV7-2	-	TRBD2	17	TRBJ2-3	TGTGCCAGCAGCTTCGTAGCGGGGGGGCCGATCCCAGATACGCAGTATTTT	CASSFVAGGPIPDTQYF
TRBV24-1	-	TRBD1	15	TRBJ2-1	TGTGCCACCAGTGATCCCCGACAGGGCTACAATGAGCAGTTCTTC	CATSDPRQGYNEQFF
TRBV18	-	TRBD2	18	TRBJ2-2	TGTGCCAGCTCACCCCAGACGACTAGCCGAACGAACACCGGGGAGCTGTTTTTT	CASSPQTTSRTNTGELFF
TRBV6-5	-	-	16	TRBJ1-3	TGTGCCAGCAGCCTTTCCAGGGGATACACTGGAAACACCATATATTTT	CASSLSRGYTGNTIYF
TRBV7-6	few	TRBD1	17	TRBJ1-3	TGTGCCAGCAGCGAGGACAGGGGGCTACACTCTGGAAACACCATATATTTT	CASSEDRGLHSGNTIYF
TRBV7-2	few	-	17	TRBJ1-6	TGTGCCAGCAGCTTAGGACTTTGGGCAGCGGGAGATTCACCCCTCCACTTT	CASSLGLWAAGDSPLHF
TRBV29-1	once	-	13	TRBJ2-2	TGCAGCGTTGACGAACGCAACACCGGGGAGCTGTTTTTT	CSVDERNTGELFF
TRBV11-3	-	-	14	TRBJ1-1	TGTGCCAGCAGCTTTTGGAATTATCACACTGAAGCTTTCTTT	CASSFWNYHTEAFF
TRBV9	-	-	14	TRBJ1-1	TGTGCCAGCAGCGTCGAATCAGGGACGACTGAAGCTTTCTTT	CASSVESGTTEAFF
TRBV7-2	many	-	13	TRBJ1-2	TGTGCCAGCAGCTTAGGGCCAGACTATGGCTACACCTTC	CASSLGPDYGYTF
TRBV7-9	-	TRBD2	14	TRBJ2-1	TGTGCCAGCAGCTCGTTAGCGGGGGCCCCAGCATGGTTCTTC	CASSSLAGAPAWFF
TRBV6-8	-	-	15	TRBJ1-2	TGTGCCAGCAGTTACCGAGGCCAGGGGAACTATGGCTACACCTTC	CASSYRGQGNYGYTF
TRBV7-9	-	TRBD1	13	TRBJ2-1	TGTGCCAGTACCCGGGACAGGGGTTATGAGCAGTTCTTC	CASTRDRGYEQFF
TRBV5-6	-	TRBD1	18	TRBJ2-3	TGTGCCAGCAGCTCCCTGATGGGGACAGGGGAACGGACAGATACGCAGTATTTT	CASSSLMGTGERTDTQYF
TRBV10-3	-	-	14	TRBJ2-3	TGTGCCATCAGTGATAGGGATCTTGCAGATACGCAGTATTTT	CAISDRDLADTQYF
TRBV20-1	-	TRBD1	14	TRBJ1-2	TGCAGTGCTAGTTGGACAGGGGAGTACTATGGCTACACCTTC	CSASWTGEYYGYTF
TRBV7-8	-	TRBD1	16	TRBJ2-7	TGTGCCAGCAGCCCCCGGAGGGGACAGGGGCGGCTGGAGCAGTACTTC	CASSPRRGQGRLEQYF
TRBV4-3	-	-	15	TRBJ1-2	TGCGCCAGCAGCCAAGATTTGAGGGACCCATATGGCTACACCTTC	CASSQDLRDPYGYTF
TRBV6-1	few	-	17	TRBJ1-5	TGTGCCAGCAGTGAAAGGCGGGCTGGGGGTTACGGCCAGCCCCAGCATTTT	CASSERRAGGYGQPQHF
TRBV20-1	few	-	14	TRBJ2-3	TGCAGTGCTAGAGATCACCGAGCAACAGATACGCAGTATTTT	CSARDHRATDTQYF
TRBV7-2	many	TRBD1	12	TRBJ1-1	TGTGCCAGCAGCCCCCAGGGGGAGGGCTCTTTCTTT	CASSPQGEGSFF
TRBV6-2/TRBV6-3	-	-	16	TRBJ2-4	TGTGCCAGCAGTTATCCCGACCTCTATGGCAAAAACATTCAGTACTTC	CASSYPDLYGKNIQYF
TRBV7-8	-	TRBD2	16	TRBJ2-3	TGTGCCAGCAGCTTACGGGCTAGCGGGAGCACAGATACGCAGTATTTT	CASSLRASGSTDTQYF
TRBV25-1	few	-	15	TRBJ1-6	TGTGCCAGCAGTACACACGGGGCCGATAATTCACCCCTCCACTTT	CASSTHGADNSPLHF